This T cell receptor beta chain was found in a study of T-cell memory formation after mild COVID-19. Constant-segment primers were used for 5'RACE, and the resulting TCR alpha and TCR beta cDNA libraries carried sample barcodes and UMIs. TCRdb passed the 5' RACE reads through MiXCR, listing each CDR3 protein once. This table holds around 450,000 distinct CDR3 sequences, 20% to 25% found once. Trimming at V came to 5 bases and at J to 9 bases, leaving 6 bases not matched to a gene. Germline values: CDR1 SGHVS, CDR2 FNYEAQ. The CDR3 has 13 residues. This clonotype was detected a few times. Its matching antigen is unknown. Study-wide results and caveats: Among clones peaking at day 37 in the second wave, SARS-CoV-2 specificity remained unconfirmed.

The chain couples TRBV7-6 to TRBJ2-1; 8 positions agree with TRBD1. This sequence originates from an adult woman who had mild COVID-19 (a few samples of this study predate the infection). Cell type and time point are not known. Input material: PBMCs or a T cell subset sorted from them (not recorded which). The CDR3 loop reads CASSAQGAGEQFF. CDR3 nucleotides: TGTGCCAGCAGCGCGCAGGGGGCCGGTGAGCAGTTCTTC.